This T cell receptor (beta chain) was sequenced for a study of cytomegalovirus exposure and HLA in healthy donors. V lost 7 bases to trimming and J lost 8 bases, with 12 bases between them. The CDR3 loop spans 13 amino acids. Primers: 60 Vbeta forward and 13 Jbeta reverse. Repertoires were generated with immunoSEQ multiplex PCR, while TCRdb's copy carries only in-frame clones and drops some. The sample records 160,000 or so clones, around four fifths being singletons. The chain employs TRBV23-1 and TRBJ1-6, with D unclear. TRBV23-1 belongs to the ORF category, with a function that is uncertain. The source material was PBMCs. The clonotype comes from a man younger than 30 in good health and CMV-seronegative. The CDR3 protein is CASTPCGDSPLHF. CDR3 DNA sequence: TGCGCCAGCACCCCATGCGGGGATTCACCCCTCCACTTT.